This T cell receptor beta chain was found in a study of cytomegalovirus exposure and HLA in healthy donors. Germline-derived CDR1 and CDR2 are KGHSH and LQKENI. The CDR3 extends over 17 amino acids. V was pared by 6 bases and J by 4 bases, with 11 bases of the junction left unmatched. The PCR ran on 60 Vbeta and 13 Jbeta primers. Only in-frame clones appear in the TCRdb table, and some are missing; sequencing was by immunoSEQ multiplex PCR. The sample yields approximately 90,000 clones, roughly two thirds seen once. This chain joins TRBV18 and TRBJ2-3; 12 bases fit TRBD2. The sequencing sample was made of PBMCs. The TCR was taken from a woman aged 50 to 60 in good health and CMV-seropositive. This chain's CDR3 is CASSYRTSGIRSDTQYF. The DNA of the CDR3 is TGTGCCAGCTCCTATCGGACTAGCGGGATACGTTCAGATACGCAGTATTTT. Full variable domain (rest looked up from reference TRBV18 and TRBJ2-3): NAGVMQNPRHLVRRRGQEARLRCSPMKGHSHVYWYRQLPEEGLKFMVYLQKENIIDESGMPKERFSAEFPKEGPSILRIQQVVRGDSAAYFCASSYRTSGIRSDTQYFGPGTRLTVL.